Shown below are 14 T cell receptor beta chains from a single sample sequenced in a study of shared clonotypes between healthy human individuals. CD8 cells regarded as naive lacked CD45RO, were positively chosen for CCR7, and omitted terminally differentiated effector memory CD45RA+ cells. Assay used: immunoSEQ multiplex PCR; TCRdb lists only in-frame clones, some missing. This sample yields about 2 million clones, of which about 94% are seen a single time; about 1.1% belongs to the top ten. Sequenced material: naive CD8+ T cells sorted from blood. The receptors derive from a man aged 18 to 29 in good health.

In the case of this clone: This sample also contains other DNA sequences that code for the same CDR3. CDR3 residues: CASSGRDYGYTF. The DNA for the CDR3 is TGTGCCAGCAGCGGGAGGGACTATGGCTACACCTTC. The J gene is TRBJ1-2, the V gene TRBV9; D is uncertain. The CDR3 runs to 12 residues. Looked up from germline, CDR1 is SGDLS and CDR2 is YYNGEE. V shed 3 bases and J shed 3 bases, with 6 bases lying between them.

The rearrangement uses TRBV5-6 and TRBJ2-6; D is possibly TRBD2 (5 bases). Per the germline V gene, CDR1 is SGHDT and CDR2 is YYEEEE. This CDR3 has 18 amino acids. Trimming removed 2 bases at V and 0 bases at J, with 15 bases between. The CDR3 region is CASSLQRRYISGANVLTF. Here the CDR3 DNA reads TGTGCCAGCAGCTTACAACGGAGGTATATCTCTGGGGCCAACGTCCTGACTTTC.

The chain uses TRBV7-9 and TRBJ2-2, with D perhaps TRBD2 (5 bases). Per the germline V gene, CDR1 is SEHNR and CDR2 is FQNEAQ (reference sequence). This CDR3 is 16 amino acids long. The ends were cut back, 5 bases at V and 5 bases at J, with 18 bases in the middle. This chain's CDR3 is CASSRPGWSSTGELFF. The CDR3 nucleotides are TGTGCCAGCAGCCGTCCGGGATGGTCCTCAACCGGGGAGCTGTTTTTT.

With respect to this clone: The same CDR3 can be traced to other DNA sequences in this sample. CDR3 residues: CAWSVGTGANVLTF. The CDR3 DNA reads as TGTGCCTGGAGTGTAGGGACTGGGGCCAACGTCCTGACTTTC. V and J are TRBV30 and TRBJ2-6, with D unclear. V was clipped by 0 bases and J by 2 bases, with 5 bases between them. Germline V gives CDR1 GTSNPN, CDR2 SVGIG (reference sequence). The CDR3 length is 14 residues.

The chain combines TRBV30 with TRBJ2-6; tentatively, D is TRBD1 or TRBD2 (5 bases each). Germline V CDR1 and CDR2: GTSNPN, SVGIG (reference sequence). The CDR3 consists of 14 residues. V shed 5 bases and J shed 2 bases, with 10 bases lying between them. The CDR3 DNA follows: TGTGCCTGGGGGATGGGGGCTGGGGCCAACGTCCTGACTTTC. It encodes CAWGMGAGANVLTF.

The chain links TRBV4-3 to TRBJ2-2; 8 bases align to TRBD1. CDR1 is LGHNA, CDR2 YSLEER, per germline. The CDR3 spans 18 residues. With 3 bases clipped from V and 1 base from J, the junction kept 10 bases outside the gene matches. The CDR3 nucleotides read TGCGCCAGCAGCCATCCCGGGACAGGAGATTGGAACACCGGGGAGCTGTTTTTT. Its protein product is CASSHPGTGDWNTGELFF.

This chain joins TRBV5-8 and TRBJ2-7; D is perhaps TRBD1 (6 bases). V lost 4 bases and J 7 bases, leaving 24 bases between the germline ends. The CDR3 is made up of 16 amino acids. CDR1 SGHTS and CDR2 YDEGEE come from the germline V gene. CDR3 amino acids: CASSPHGQIFTYEQYF. CDR3 sequence (DNA): TGTGCCAGCAGCCCCCACGGACAGATATTTACGTATGAGCAGTACTTC. The whole variable domain, remainder taken from reference TRBV5-8 and TRBJ2-7, is EAGVTQSPTHLIKTRGQQATLRCSPISGHTSVYWYQQALGLGLQFLLWYDEGEERNRGNFPPRFSGRQFPNYSSELNVNALELEDSALYLCASSPHGQIFTYEQYFGPGTRLTVT.

Of note for this clone: A much larger clone is a single base away; this may be a read error. This sample also contains other DNA sequences that code for the same CDR3. V usage is TRBV6-5 and J usage is TRBJ1-1; D unresolved. Germline-derived CDR1 and CDR2 are MNHEY and SVGAGI. This CDR3 is built from 13 residues. The germline V and J ends were trimmed by 0 bases and 2 bases, with 4 bases remaining between them. The CDR3: CASSYSDNTEAFF. The CDR3 coding sequence is TGTGCCAGCAGTTACTCGGATAACACTGAAGCTTTCTTT.

Worth noting for this clone: The sample contains more than one DNA sequence encoding this CDR3. The V and J genes are TRBV6-6 and TRBJ1-1; the D is unclear. Trimming shortened V by 2 bases and J by 2 bases, and 6 bases separated the two germline ends. Germline V CDR1 and CDR2: MNHNY, SVGAGI (reference sequence). This CDR3 is 13 amino acids long. In nucleotides, the CDR3 is TGTGCCAGCAGTTACCTGGGTAACACTGAAGCTTTCTTT. The encoded protein is CASSYLGNTEAFF.

The chain links TRBV6-4 to TRBJ2-1; D ambiguous. This CDR3 has 14 residues. V gave up 3 bases and J gave up 7 bases, with 13 bases separating them. Germline assignment: CDR1 MRHNA and CDR2 SNTAGT. The DNA of the CDR3 is TGTGCCAGCAGTGATGAGGCCGGAGAGAATGAGCAGTTCTTC. Amino acids: CASSDEAGENEQFF.

Of note for this clone: Additional DNA sequences in this sample encode the identical CDR3. The chain couples TRBV5-1 to TRBJ1-1, with 7 bases lining up with TRBD1. The J segment lost 1 base and the V segment lost 0 bases, leaving 3 bases of the junction unmatched. The germline CDR1 and CDR2 sequences are SGHRS and YFSETQ. The CDR3 totals 15 residues. CDR3 loop: CASSLAPGGNTEAFF. CDR3 coding DNA: TGCGCCAGCAGCTTGGCCCCAGGGGGGAACACTGAAGCTTTCTTT.

This sequence joins TRBV7-9 and TRBJ1-2; TRBD1 aligns across 8 bases. V shed 1 base, J shed 6 bases, and the junction held 10 bases outside the gene matches. Germline CDR1 SEHNR, CDR2 FQNEAQ (reference sequence). This CDR3 is built from 16 residues. The CDR3 loop is CASSLVGSGGAHGYTF. CDR3 sequence (DNA): TGTGCCAGCAGCTTAGTTGGGTCAGGGGGCGCACATGGCTACACCTTC.

The chain is built from TRBV10-2 and TRBJ2-1; 11 nucleotides align to TRBD2. The CDR3 runs to 14 residues. Germline values: CDR1 WSHSY, CDR2 SAAADI. V shed 8 bases, J shed 16 bases, and the junction held 16 bases outside the gene matches. The CDR3 is CASGFGSGRAPEFF. The CDR3 DNA follows: TGCGCCAGCGGGTTCGGTAGCGGGAGGGCCCCGGAATTCTTC.

The chain recombines TRBV7-3 with TRBJ1-6; D is unclear. Trimming cost V 0 bases and J 7 bases, with 4 bases left between them. This CDR3 is built from 13 residues. From germline, CDR1 is SGHTA and CDR2 FQGTGA. The CDR3 DNA is TGTGCCAGCAGCTTAACAGACAATTCACCCCTCCACTTT. Translating gives CASSLTDNSPLHF. The variable domain in full, completed from reference TRBV7-3 and TRBJ1-6, reads GAGVSQTPSNKVTEKGKYVELRCDPISGHTALYWYRQSLGQGPEFLIYFQGTGAADDSGLPNDRFFAVRPEGSVSTLKIQRTERGDSAVYLCASSLTDNSPLHFGNGTRLTVT.